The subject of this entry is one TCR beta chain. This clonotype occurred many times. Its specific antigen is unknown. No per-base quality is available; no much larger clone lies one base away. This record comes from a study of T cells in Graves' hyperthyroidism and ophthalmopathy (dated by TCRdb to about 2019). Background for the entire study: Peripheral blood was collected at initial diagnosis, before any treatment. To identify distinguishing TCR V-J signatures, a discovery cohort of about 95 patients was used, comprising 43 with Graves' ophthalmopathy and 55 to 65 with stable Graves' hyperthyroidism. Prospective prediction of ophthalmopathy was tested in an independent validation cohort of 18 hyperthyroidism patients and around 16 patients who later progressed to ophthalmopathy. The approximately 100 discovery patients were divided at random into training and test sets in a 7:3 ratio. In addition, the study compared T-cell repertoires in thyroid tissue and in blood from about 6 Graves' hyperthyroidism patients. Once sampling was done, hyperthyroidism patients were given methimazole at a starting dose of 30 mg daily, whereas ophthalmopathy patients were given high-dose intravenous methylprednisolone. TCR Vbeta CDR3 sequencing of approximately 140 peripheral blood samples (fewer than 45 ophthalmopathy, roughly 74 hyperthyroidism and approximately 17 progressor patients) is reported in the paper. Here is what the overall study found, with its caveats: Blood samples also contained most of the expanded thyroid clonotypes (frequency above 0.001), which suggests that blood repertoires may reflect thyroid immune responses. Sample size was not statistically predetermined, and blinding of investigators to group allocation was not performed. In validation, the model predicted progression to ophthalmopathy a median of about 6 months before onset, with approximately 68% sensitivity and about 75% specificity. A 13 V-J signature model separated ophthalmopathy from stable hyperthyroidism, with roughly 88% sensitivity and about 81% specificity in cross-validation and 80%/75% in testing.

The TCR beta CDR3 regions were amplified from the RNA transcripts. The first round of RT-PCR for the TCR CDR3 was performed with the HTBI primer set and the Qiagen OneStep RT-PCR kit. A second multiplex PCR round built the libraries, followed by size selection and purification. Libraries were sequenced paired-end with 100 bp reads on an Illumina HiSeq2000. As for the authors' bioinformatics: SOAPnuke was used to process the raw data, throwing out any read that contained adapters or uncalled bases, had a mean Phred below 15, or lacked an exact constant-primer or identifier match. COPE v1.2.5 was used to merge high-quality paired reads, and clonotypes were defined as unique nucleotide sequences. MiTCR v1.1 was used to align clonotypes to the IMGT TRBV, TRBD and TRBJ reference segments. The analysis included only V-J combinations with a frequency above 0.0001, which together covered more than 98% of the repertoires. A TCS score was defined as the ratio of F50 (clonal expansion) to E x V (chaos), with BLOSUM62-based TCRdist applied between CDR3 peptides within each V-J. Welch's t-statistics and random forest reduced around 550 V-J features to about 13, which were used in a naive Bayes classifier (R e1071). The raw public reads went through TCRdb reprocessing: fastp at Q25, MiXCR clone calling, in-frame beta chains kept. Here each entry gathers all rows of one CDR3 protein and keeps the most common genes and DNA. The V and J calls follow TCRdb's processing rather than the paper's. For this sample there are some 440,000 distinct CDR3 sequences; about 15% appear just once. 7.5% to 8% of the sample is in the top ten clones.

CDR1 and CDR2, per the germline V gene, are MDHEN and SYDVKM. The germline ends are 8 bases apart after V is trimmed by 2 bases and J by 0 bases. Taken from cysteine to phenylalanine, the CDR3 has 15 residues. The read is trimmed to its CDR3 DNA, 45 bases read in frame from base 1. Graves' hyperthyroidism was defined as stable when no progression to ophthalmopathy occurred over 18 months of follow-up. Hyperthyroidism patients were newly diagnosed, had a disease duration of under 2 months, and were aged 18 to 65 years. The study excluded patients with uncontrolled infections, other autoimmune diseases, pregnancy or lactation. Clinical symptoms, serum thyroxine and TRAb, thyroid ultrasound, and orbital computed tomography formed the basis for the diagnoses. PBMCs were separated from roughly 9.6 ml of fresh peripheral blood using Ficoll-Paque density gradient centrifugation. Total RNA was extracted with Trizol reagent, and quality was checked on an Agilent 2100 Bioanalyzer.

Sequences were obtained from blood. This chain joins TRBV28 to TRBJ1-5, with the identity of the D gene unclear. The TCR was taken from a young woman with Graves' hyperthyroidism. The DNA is TGTGCCAGCAGTTTAAGGACGGATAGCAATCAGCCCCAGCATTTT. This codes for CASSLRTDSNQPQHF.